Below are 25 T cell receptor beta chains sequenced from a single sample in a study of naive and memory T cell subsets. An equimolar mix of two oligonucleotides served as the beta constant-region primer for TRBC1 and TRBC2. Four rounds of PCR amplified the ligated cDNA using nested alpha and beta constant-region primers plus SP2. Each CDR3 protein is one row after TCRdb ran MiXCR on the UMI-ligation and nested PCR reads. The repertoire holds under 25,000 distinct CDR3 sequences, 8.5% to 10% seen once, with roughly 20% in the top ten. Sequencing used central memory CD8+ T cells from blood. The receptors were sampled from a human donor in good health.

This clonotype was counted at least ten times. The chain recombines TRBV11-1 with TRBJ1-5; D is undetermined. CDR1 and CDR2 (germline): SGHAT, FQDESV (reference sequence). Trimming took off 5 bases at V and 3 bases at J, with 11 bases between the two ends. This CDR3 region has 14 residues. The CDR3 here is CASSQAGNNQPQHF. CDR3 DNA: TGTGCCAGCAGCCAGGCCGGTAACAATCAGCCCCAGCATTTT.

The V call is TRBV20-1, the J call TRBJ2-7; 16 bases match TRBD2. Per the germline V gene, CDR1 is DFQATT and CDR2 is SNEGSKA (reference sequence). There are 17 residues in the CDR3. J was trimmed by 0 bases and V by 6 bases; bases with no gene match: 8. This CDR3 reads CSAEGTSGRALSYEQYF. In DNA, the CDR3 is TGCAGTGCCGAAGGGACTAGCGGGAGGGCCCTCTCCTACGAGCAGTACTTC.

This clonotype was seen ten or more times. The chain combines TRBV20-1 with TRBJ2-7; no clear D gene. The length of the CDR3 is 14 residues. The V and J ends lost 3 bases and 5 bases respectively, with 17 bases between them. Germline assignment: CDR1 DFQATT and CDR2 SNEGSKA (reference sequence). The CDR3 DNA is TGCAGTGCTAGTTTGTCTGTCATCGAACACGAGCAGTACTTC. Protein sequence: CSASLSVIEHEQYF.

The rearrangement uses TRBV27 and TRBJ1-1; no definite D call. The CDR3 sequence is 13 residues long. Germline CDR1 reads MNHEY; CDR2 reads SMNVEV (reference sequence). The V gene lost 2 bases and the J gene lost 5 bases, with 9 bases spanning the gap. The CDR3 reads CASSLRGWTEAFF. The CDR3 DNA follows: TGTGCCAGCAGTTTACGGGGATGGACTGAAGCTTTCTTT.

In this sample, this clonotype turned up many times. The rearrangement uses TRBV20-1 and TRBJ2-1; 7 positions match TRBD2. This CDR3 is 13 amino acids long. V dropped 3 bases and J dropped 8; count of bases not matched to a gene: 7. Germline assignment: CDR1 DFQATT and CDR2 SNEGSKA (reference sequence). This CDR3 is CSASQREIDEQFF. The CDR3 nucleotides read TGCAGTGCTAGTCAGCGGGAAATCGATGAGCAGTTCTTC.

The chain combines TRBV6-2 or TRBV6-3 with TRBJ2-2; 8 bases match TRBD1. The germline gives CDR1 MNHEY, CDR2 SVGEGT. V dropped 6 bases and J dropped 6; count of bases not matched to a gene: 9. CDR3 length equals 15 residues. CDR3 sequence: CASSQTGEVAGELFF. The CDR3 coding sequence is TGTGCCAGCAGCCAGACAGGGGAAGTCGCCGGGGAGCTGTTTTTT.

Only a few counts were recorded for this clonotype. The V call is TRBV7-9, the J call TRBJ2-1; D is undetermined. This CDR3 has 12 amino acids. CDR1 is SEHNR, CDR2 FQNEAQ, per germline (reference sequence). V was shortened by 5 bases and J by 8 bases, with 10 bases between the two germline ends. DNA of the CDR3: TGTGCCAGCAGCCCTCCCCCTCATGAGCAGTTCTTC. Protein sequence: CASSPPPHEQFF.

The CDR3 loop reads CASSFGDLGSSYEQYF. CDR3 sequence (DNA): TGTGCCAGCAGTTTCGGCGACCTGGGAAGCTCCTACGAGCAGTACTTC. The chain uses TRBV28 and TRBJ2-7; D unclear. The V gene lost 3 bases and the J gene lost 0 bases, with 15 bases spanning the gap. The CDR3 length is 16 residues. The V gene's germline CDR1 is MDHEN and CDR2 SYDVKM. Combining the CDR3 with reference TRBV28 and TRBJ2-7 gives the whole variable domain DVKVTQSSRYLVKRTGEKVFLECVQDMDHENMFWYRQDPGLGLRLIYFSYDVKMKEKGDIPEGYSVSREKKERFSLILESASTNQTSMYLCASSFGDLGSSYEQYFGPGTRLTVT.

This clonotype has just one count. The CDR3: CASSYSRIGTDLLNTEAFF. In nucleotides, the CDR3 is TGTGCCAGCAGTTACTCGAGGATCGGGACAGACCTTTTGAACACTGAAGCTTTCTTT. V usage is TRBV6-6 and J usage is TRBJ1-1, with 7 bases lining up with TRBD1. Germline trimming cut 0 bases from V and 0 bases from J; bases unmatched to any gene: 13. Looked up from germline, CDR1 is MNHNY and CDR2 is SVGAGI (reference sequence). There are 19 residues in the CDR3.

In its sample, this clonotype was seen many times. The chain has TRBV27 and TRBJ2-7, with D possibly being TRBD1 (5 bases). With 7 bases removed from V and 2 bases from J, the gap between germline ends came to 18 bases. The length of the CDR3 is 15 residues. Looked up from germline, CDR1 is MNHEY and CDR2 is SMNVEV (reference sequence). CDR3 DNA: TGTGCCAGCACCTTGTCAGCAGGGATGACCTACGAGCAGTACTTC. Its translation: CASTLSAGMTYEQYF.

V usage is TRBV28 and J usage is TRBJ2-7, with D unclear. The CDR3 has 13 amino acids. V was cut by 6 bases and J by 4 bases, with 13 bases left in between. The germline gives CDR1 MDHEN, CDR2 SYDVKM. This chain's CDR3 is CASRSDGGYEQYF. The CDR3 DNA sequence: TGTGCCAGCAGGTCGGACGGCGGTTACGAGCAGTACTTC.

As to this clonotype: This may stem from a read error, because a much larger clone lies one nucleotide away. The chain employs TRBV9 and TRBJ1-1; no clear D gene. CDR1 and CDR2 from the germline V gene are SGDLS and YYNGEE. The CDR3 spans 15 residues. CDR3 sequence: CVSSEGGSLNTEAFF. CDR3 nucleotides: TGTGTCAGCAGCGAAGGAGGCAGTTTGAACACTGAAGCTTTCTTT. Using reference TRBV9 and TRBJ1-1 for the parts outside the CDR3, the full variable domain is DSGVTQTPKHLITATGQRVTLRCSPRSGDLSVYWYQQSLDQGLQFLIQYYNGEERAKGNILERFSAQQFPDLHSELNLSSLELGDSALYFCVSSEGGSLNTEAFFGQGTRLTVV.

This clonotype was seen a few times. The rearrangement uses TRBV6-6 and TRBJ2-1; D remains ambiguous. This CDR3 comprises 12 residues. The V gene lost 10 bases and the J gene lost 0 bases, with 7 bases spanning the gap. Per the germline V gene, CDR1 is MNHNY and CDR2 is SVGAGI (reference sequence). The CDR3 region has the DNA TGTGCCATAGAGAGCTCCTACAATGAGCAGTTCTTC. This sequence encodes CAIESSYNEQFF.

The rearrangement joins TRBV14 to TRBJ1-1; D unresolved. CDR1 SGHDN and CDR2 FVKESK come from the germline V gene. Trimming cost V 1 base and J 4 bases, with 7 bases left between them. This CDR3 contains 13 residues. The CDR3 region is CASSQVRGTEAFF. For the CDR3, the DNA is TGTGCCAGCAGCCAAGTACGGGGCACTGAAGCTTTCTTT. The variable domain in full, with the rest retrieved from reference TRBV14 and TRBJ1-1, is EAGVTQFPSHSVIEKGQTVTLRCDPISGHDNLYWYRRVMGKEIKFLLHFVKESKQDESGMPNNRFLAERTGGTYSTLKVQPAELEDSGVYFCASSQVRGTEAFFGQGTRLTVV.

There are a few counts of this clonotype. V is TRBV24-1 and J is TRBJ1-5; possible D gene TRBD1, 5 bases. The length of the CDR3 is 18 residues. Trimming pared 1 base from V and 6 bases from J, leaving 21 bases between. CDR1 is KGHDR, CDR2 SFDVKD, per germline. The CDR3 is CATSDLQPGRGRGQPQHF. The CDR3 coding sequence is TGTGCCACCAGTGATTTACAGCCGGGACGGGGGAGAGGTCAGCCCCAGCATTTT.

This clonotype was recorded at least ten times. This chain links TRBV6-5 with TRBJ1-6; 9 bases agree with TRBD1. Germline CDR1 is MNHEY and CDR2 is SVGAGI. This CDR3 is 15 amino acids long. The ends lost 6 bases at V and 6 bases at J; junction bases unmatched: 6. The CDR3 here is CASRTGQGFNSPLHF. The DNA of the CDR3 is TGTGCCAGCAGGACGGGACAGGGCTTTAATTCACCCCTCCACTTT.

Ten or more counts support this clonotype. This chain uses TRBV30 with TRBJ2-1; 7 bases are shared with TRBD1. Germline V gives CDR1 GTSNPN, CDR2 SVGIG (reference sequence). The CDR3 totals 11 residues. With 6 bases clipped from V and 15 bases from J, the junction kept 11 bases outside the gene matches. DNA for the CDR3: TGTGCCTGTACCAGACAGGGAATCCTGTTCTTC. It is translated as CACTRQGILFF.

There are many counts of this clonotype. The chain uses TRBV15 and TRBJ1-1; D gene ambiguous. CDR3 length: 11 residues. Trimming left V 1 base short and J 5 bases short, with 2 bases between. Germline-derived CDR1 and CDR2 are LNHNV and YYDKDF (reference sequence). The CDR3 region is CATSRVTEAFF. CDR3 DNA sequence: TGTGCCACCAGCAGAGTTACTGAAGCTTTCTTT.

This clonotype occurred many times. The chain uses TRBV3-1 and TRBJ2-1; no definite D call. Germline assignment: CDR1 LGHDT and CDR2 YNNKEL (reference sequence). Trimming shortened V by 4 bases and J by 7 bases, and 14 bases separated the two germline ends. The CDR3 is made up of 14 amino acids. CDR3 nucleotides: TGTGCCAGCAGCCCCGCGCGGTACGGGAATGAGCAGTTCTTC. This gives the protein CASSPARYGNEQFF.

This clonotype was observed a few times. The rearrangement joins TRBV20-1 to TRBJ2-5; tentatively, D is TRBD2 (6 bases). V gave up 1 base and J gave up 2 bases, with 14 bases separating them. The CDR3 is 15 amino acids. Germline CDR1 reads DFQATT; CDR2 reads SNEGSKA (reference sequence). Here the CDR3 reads CSARVYGSRQETQYF. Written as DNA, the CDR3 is TGCAGTGCTAGAGTGTACGGGAGTAGGCAAGAGACCCAGTACTTC.

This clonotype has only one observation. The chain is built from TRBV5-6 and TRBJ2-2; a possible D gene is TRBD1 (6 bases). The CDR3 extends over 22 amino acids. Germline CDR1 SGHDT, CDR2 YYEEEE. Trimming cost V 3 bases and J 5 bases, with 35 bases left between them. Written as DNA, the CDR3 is TGTGCCAGCAGCTCGACGAGCCCACGCCGCACGGGACAAGTGGCTGGGACCGGGGAGCTGTTTTTT. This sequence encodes CASSSTSPRRTGQVAGTGELFF.

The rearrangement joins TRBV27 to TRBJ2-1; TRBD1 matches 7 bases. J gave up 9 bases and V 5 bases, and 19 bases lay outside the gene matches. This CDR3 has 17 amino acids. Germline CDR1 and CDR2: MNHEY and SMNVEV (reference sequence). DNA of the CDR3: TGTGCCAGCAGTCAAACCGGGACAGTAGTCTTGTTTAGTGAGCAGTTCTTC. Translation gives CASSQTGTVVLFSEQFF.

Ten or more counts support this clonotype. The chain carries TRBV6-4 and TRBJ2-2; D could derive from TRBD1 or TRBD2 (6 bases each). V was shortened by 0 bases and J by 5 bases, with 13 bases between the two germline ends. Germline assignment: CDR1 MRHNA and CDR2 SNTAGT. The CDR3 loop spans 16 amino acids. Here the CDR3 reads CASSDSGGHATGELFF. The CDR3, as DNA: TGTGCCAGCAGTGACTCCGGGGGACACGCTACCGGGGAGCTGTTTTTT.

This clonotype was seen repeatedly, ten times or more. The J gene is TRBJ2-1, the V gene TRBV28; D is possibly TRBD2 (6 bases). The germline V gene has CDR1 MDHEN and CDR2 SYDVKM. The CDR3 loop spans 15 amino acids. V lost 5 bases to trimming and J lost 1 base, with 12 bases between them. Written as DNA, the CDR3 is TGTGCCAGCAGTCGAGGACTAACATCCTACAATGAGCAGTTCTTC. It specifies CASSRGLTSYNEQFF.

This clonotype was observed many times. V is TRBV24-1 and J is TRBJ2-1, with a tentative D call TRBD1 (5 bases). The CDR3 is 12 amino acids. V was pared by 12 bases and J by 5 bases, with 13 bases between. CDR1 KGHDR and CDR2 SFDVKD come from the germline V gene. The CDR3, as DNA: TGTGCCTCCCAGGGCAGGAACAATGAGCAGTTCTTC. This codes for CASQGRNNEQFF.